This TCR beta chain was observed in a study of control samples from healthy donors and cancer patients. Germline-derived CDR1 and CDR2 are LNHDA and SQIVND (reference sequence). V lost 5 bases and J lost 7, with 18 bases in between. This CDR3 spans 15 amino acids. Only in-frame clones appear in the TCRdb table, and some are missing; sequencing was by immunoSEQ multiplex PCR. The table includes around 72,000 clones, 84% detected once. This sequence joins TRBV19 and TRBJ2-1; D might be TRBD1 or TRBD2, each matching 6 bases. The clonotype originates from a man in his fifties in good health. Sequencing was done on a sample of blood. The CDR3 nucleotides are TGTGCCAGTAGTGGGGGGCCGGGAGTTCGGAATGAGCAGTTCTTC. This gives the protein CASSGGPGVRNEQFF.